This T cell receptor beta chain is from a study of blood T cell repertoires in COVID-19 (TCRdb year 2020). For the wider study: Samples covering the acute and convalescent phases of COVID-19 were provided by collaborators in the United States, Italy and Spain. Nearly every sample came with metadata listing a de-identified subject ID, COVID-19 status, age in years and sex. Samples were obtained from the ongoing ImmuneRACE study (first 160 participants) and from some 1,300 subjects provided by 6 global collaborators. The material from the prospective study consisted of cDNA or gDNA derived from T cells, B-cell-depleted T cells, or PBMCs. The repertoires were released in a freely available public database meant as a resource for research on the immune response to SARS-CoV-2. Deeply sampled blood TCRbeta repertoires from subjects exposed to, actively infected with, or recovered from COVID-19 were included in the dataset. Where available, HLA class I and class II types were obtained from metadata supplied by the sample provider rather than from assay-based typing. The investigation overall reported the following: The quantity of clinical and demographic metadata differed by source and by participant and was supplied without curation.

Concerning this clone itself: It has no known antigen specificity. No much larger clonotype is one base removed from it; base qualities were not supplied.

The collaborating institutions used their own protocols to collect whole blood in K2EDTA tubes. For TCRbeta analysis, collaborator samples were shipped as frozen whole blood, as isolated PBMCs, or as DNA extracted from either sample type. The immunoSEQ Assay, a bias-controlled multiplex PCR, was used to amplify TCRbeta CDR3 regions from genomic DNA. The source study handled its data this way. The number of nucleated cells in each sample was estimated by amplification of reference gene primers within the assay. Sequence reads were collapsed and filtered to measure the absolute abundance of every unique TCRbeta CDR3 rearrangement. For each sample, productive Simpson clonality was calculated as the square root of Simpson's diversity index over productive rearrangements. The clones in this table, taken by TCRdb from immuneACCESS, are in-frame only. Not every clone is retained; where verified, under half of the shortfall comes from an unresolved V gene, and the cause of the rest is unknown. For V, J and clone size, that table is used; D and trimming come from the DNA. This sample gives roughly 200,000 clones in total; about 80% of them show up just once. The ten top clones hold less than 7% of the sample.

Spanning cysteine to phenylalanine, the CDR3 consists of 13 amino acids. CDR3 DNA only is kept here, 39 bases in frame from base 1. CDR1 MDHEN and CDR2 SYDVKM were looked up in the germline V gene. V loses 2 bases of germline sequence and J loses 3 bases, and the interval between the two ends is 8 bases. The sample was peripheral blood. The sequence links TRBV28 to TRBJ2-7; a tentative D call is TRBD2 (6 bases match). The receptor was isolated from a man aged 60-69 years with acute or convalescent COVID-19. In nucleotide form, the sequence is TGTGCCAGCAGTTTAGGGGGGAACTACGAGCAGTACTTC. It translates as CASSLGGNYEQYF. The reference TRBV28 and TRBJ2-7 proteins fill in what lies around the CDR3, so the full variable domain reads DVKVTQSSRYLVKRTGEKVFLECVQDMDHENMFWYRQDPGLGLRLIYFSYDVKMKEKGDIPEGYSVSREKKERFSLILESASTNQTSMYLCASSLGGNYEQYFGPGTRLTVT.